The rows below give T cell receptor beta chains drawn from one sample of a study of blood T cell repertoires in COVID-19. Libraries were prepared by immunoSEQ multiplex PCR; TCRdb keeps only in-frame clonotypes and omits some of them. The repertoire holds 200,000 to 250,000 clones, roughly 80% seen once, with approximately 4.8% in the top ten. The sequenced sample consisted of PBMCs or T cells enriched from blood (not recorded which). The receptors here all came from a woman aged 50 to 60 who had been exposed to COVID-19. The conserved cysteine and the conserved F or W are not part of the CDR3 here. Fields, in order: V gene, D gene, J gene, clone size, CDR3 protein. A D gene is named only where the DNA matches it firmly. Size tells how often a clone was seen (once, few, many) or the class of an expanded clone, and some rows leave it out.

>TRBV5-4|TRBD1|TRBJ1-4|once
ASSPGQGKDEKLF
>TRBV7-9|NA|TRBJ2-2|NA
ASTRSIDWSGELF
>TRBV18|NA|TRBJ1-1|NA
ASSPRRGGTEAF
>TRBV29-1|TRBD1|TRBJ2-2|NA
SGGTGVDTGELF
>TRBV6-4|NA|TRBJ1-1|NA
ASSEQRNTEAF
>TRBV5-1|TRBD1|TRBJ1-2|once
ASSSSDGTGYGYT
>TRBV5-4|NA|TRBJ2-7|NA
ASSLEGAGREQY
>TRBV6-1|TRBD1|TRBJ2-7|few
ASSEVQGARGEQY
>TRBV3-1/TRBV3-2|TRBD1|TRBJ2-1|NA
ASSRTGLSYNEQF
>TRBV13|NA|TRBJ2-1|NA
ASSLADNEQF
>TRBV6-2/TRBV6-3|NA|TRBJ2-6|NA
ASSYLSPGANVLT
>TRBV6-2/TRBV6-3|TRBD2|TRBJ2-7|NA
ASSQAGGRYEQY
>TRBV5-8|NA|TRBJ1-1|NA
ASSFTETMNTEAF
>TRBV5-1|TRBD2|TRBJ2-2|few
ASSPNAGTSGGWRELF
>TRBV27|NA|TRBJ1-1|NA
ASRSTSPQGSITPTEAF
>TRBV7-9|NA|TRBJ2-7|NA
ASSLTVYDREQY
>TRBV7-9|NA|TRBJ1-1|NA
ASTPPGDTEAF
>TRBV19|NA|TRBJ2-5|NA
ASRGEQTQY
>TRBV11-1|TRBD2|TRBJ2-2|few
ASSFQRGVTGELF
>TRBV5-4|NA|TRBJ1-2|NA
ASSAGQNYGYT
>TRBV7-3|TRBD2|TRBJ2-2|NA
ASSLIRGVGTGELF
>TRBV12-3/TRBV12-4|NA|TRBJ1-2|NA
ASSLIANYGYT
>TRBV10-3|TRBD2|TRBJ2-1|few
AIRIAGGPEGEQF
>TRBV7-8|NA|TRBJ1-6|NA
ASSSLGGNSPLH
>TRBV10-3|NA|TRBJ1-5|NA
AISEQGINQPQH
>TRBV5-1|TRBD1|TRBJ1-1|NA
ASSLGPFPGGNTEAF
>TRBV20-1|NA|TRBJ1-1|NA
SACPDTEAF
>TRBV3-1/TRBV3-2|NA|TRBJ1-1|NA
ASSQERSEAF
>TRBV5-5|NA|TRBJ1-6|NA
ASSLSPDGRDSPLH
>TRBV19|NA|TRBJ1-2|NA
ASSTSGTNYGYT
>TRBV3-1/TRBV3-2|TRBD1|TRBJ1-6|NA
ASSQRQGAPDNSPLH
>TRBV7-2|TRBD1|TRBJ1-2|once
ASSSRTGTYGYT
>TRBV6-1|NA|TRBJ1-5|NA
ASGEQVNQPQH
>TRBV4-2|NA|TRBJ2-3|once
ASSQDMGGTGTDTQY
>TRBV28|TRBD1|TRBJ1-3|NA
ASSLQGEVSGNTIY
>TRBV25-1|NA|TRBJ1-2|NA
ASSLEGYGYT
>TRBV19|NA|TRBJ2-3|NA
ASSRRSSTDTQY
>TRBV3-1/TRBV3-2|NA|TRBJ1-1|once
ASSQGARAEAF
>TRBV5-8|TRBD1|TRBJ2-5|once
ASRLTGGAGRETQY
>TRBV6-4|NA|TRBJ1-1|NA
ASEEGGTVEGNTEAF
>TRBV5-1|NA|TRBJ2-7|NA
ASSFGSDRTYEQY
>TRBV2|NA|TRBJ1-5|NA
ASRRDLSNQPQH
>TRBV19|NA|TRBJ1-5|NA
ASSIYRGQPQH